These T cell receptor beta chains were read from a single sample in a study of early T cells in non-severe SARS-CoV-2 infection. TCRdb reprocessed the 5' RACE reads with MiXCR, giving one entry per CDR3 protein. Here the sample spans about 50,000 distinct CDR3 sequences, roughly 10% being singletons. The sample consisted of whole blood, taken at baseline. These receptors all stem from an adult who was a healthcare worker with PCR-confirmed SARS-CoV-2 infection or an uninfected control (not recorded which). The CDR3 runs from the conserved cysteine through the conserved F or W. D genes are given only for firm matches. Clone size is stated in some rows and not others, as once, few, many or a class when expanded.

CASSLWRTSGRPTNEKLFF | TGTGCCAGCAGTTTATGGAGGACCTCTGGAAGACCAACTAATGAAAAACTGTTTTTT | TRBV28 | NA | NA | TRBJ1-4
CASSLSRNYGYTF | TGCGCCAGCAGCTTGTCGAGGAACTATGGCTACACCTTC | TRBV5-1 | NA | many | TRBJ1-2
CSARWGAMGTEAFF | TGCAGTGCTAGGTGGGGGGCGATGGGCACTGAAGCTTTCTTT | TRBV20-1 | NA | NA | TRBJ1-1
CASGGQGAYNEQFF | TGCGCCAGCGGGGGACAGGGCGCCTACAATGAGCAGTTCTTC | TRBV5-1 | TRBD1 | medium-sized | TRBJ2-1
CASGQRKSSYNEQFF | TGCGCCAGCGGTCAGCGGAAGAGCTCCTACAATGAGCAGTTCTTC | TRBV10-1 | NA | NA | TRBJ2-1
CASSPPRGWNEQFF | TGTGCCAGCTCACCACCGCGGGGATGGAATGAGCAGTTCTTC | TRBV18 | NA | NA | TRBJ2-1
CASSRQIGNEKLFF | TGCGCCAGCAGCCGACAAATTGGGAATGAAAAACTGTTTTTT | TRBV4-1 | NA | once | TRBJ1-4
CATSGTGWSDEQFF | TGTGCCACCAGTGGGACAGGGTGGAGTGATGAGCAGTTCTTC | TRBV24-1 | TRBD1 | NA | TRBJ2-1
CASELGTYNEQFF | TGTGCCAGCGAATTGGGAACCTACAATGAGCAGTTCTTC | TRBV2 | NA | NA | TRBJ2-1
CASSSSTGNEQFF | TGTGCCAGCAGCTCCTCCACGGGGAATGAGCAGTTCTTC | TRBV7-8 | NA | few | TRBJ2-1
CSAATNEKLFF | TGCAGCGCCGCAACTAATGAAAAACTGTTTTTT | TRBV29-1 | NA | many | TRBJ1-4
CASSYPDYSYEQYF | TGTGCCAGCAGTTACCCGGACTACTCCTACGAGCAGTACTTC | TRBV6-2/TRBV6-3 | NA | NA | TRBJ2-7
CASSQDPQDEQFF | TGCGCCAGCAGCCAAGACCCGCAGGATGAGCAGTTCTTC | TRBV4-3 | NA | NA | TRBJ2-1
CASKRGYANTGELFF | TGTGCCAGCAAGAGGGGGTACGCGAACACCGGGGAGCTGTTTTTT | TRBV7-6 | NA | few | TRBJ2-2
CASSIGLAGGWDEQFF | TGTGCCAGTAGTATAGGCCTAGCGGGAGGGTGGGATGAGCAGTTCTTC | TRBV19 | TRBD2 | few | TRBJ2-1
CAWSGQELHKETQYF | TGTGCCTGGAGCGGACAGGAACTACATAAAGAGACCCAGTACTTC | TRBV30 | TRBD1 | NA | TRBJ2-5
CASNQYGANEKLFF | TGTGCCAGCAACCAATATGGGGCTAATGAAAAACTGTTTTTT | TRBV28 | NA | many | TRBJ1-4
CASRRDSYTDTQYF | TGCGCCAGCCGCCGGGACAGTTACACAGATACGCAGTATTTT | TRBV10-2 | TRBD1 | NA | TRBJ2-3
CASSFLGSHTDEQYF | TGTGCCAGCAGCTTTTTAGGGAGTCACACGGACGAGCAGTACTTC | TRBV5-4 | NA | many | TRBJ2-7
CSAPDRLDTQYF | TGCAGTGCCCCCGACCGGCTGGATACGCAGTATTTT | TRBV20-1 | NA | many | TRBJ2-3
CSAQTGSGTEAFF | TGCAGCGCACAGACGGGGAGTGGCACTGAAGCTTTCTTT | TRBV29-1 | NA | few | TRBJ1-1
CSVSGGADTGELFF | TGCAGCGTTTCAGGGGGCGCGGACACCGGGGAGCTGTTTTTT | TRBV29-1 | TRBD1 | few | TRBJ2-2
CSANLPGTGSYNEQFF | TGCAGTGCTAACCTCCCCGGGACAGGTTCCTACAATGAGCAGTTCTTC | TRBV20-1 | TRBD1 | few | TRBJ2-1
CAISELLASTDTQYF | TGTGCCATCAGTGAGTTGCTAGCAAGCACAGATACGCAGTATTTT | TRBV10-3 | NA | few | TRBJ2-3
CASSQMDTQYF | TGTGCCAGCAGCCAGATGGATACGCAGTATTTT | TRBV4-2 | NA | few | TRBJ2-3
CSARGQVDLHF | TGCAGTGCTAGAGGACAGGTAGACCTCCACTTT | TRBV20-1 | NA | NA | TRBJ1-6
CASSPASGNYNEQFF | TGTGCCAGCAGCCCCGCGTCAGGGAACTACAATGAGCAGTTCTTC | TRBV7-9 | NA | many | TRBJ2-1
CASSLWGGGIDEQYF | TGTGCCAGCAGCTTATGGGGGGGCGGTATCGACGAGCAGTACTTC | TRBV7-2 | NA | few | TRBJ2-7